Each of the 21 T cell receptor beta chains below was sequenced from the same sample in a study of blood T cell repertoires in COVID-19. Data came from immunoSEQ multiplex PCR; TCRdb stores just in-frame clones and leaves some out. The table has 210,000 or so clones, roughly 88% seen once. The source material was peripheral blood. These TCRs come from a man aged 18 to 30 with active or convalescent COVID-19.

The V and J genes are TRBV19 and TRBJ1-1, with 7 bases that match TRBD1. The CDR3 is made up of 16 amino acids. Germline V gene lookup returns CDR1 LNHDA and CDR2 SQIVND (reference sequence). J was trimmed by 3 bases and V by 6 bases; bases with no gene match: 13. This CDR3 reads CASRLPRGLGDTEAFF. CDR3 nucleotides: TGTGCCAGTAGGCTCCCGAGGGGGCTTGGTGACACTGAAGCTTTCTTT.

This clone was found a few times. V gene TRBV30 combines with J gene TRBJ1-4; 7 bases match TRBD1. CDR1 and CDR2 from the germline V gene are GTSNPN and SVGIG (reference sequence). This CDR3 comprises 13 residues. Losses at the gene ends were 7 bases for V and 3 bases for J; bases not matched to a gene: 5. This CDR3 reads CASRQGPNEKLFF. The DNA of the CDR3 is TGTGCCTCACGACAGGGACCTAATGAAAAACTGTTTTTT.

This chain joins TRBV5-1 and TRBJ1-3; 9 bases fit TRBD1. The CDR3 has 17 amino acids. Per the germline V gene, CDR1 is SGHRS and CDR2 is YFSETQ. The V segment lost 4 bases and the J segment 0 bases; nucleotides outside the gene matches: 8. The CDR3 nucleotides are TGCGCCAGCAGCGACACAGGGGGCCAACTCTCTGGAAACACCATATATTTT. Amino acid sequence: CASSDTGGQLSGNTIYF.

Points on this clone: This sample includes further DNA sequences coding for the same CDR3. The chain links TRBV11-2 to TRBJ2-7, with TRBD2 matching over 10 bases. The V gene's germline CDR1 is SGHAT and CDR2 FQNNGV. The J segment lost 3 bases and the V segment lost 1 base, leaving 3 bases of the junction unmatched. CDR3 size: 15 residues. CDR3 DNA sequence: TGTGCCAGCAGCTTAGGCCTAGCGGGAGTCTACGAGCAGTACTTC. Protein product: CASSLGLAGVYEQYF.

The V and J genes are TRBV2 and TRBJ1-2, with 11 bases matching TRBD1. The V segment lost 4 bases and the J segment 6 bases; nucleotides outside the gene matches: 4. Looked up from germline, CDR1 is SNHLY and CDR2 is FYNNEI. The CDR3 extends over 14 amino acids. CDR3 nucleotides: TGTGCCAGCAGTGGTCGGACAGGGGGCCATGGCTACACCTTC. The encoded protein is CASSGRTGGHGYTF. Filled out from reference TRBV2 and TRBJ1-2, the complete variable domain reads EPEVTQTPSHQVTQMGQEVILRCVPISNHLYFYWYRQILGQKVEFLVSFYNNEISEKSEIFDDQFSVERPDGSNFTLKIRSTKLEDSAMYFCASSGRTGGHGYTFGSGTRLTVV.

This clone has a single count. The CDR3 reads CASSLSTRGRMNTEAFF. The DNA for the CDR3 is TGTGCCAGCAGTTTATCTACTCGGGGAAGAATGAACACTGAAGCTTTCTTT. This sequence joins TRBV28 and TRBJ1-1; D is unclear. This CDR3 is built from 17 residues. CDR1 and CDR2 from the germline V gene are MDHEN and SYDVKM. Trimming removed 1 base at V and 0 bases at J, with 15 bases between.

The chain has TRBV7-2 and TRBJ1-2; 9 bases fit TRBD1. CDR1 and CDR2 (germline): SGHTA, FQGNSA. The CDR3 length is 14 residues. The junction had 1 base not matched to a gene; V was cut back by 1 base and J by 4 bases. CDR3 in DNA: TGTGCCAGCAGCTTAGTGACAGGGGGCTATGGCTACACCTTC. Protein sequence: CASSLVTGGYGYTF.

J is TRBJ2-7 and V is TRBV27, with D perhaps matching TRBD2 (7 bases). The CDR3 has 14 residues. Trimming cost V 3 bases and J 4 bases, with 13 bases left between them. Germline V gives CDR1 MNHEY, CDR2 SMNVEV (reference sequence). CDR3 sequence: CASSFFGGRYEQYF. The CDR3 nucleotides read TGTGCCAGCAGTTTTTTCGGGGGGCGGTACGAGCAGTACTTC.

The chain has TRBV19 and TRBJ1-5; D gene uncertain. Trimming pared 7 bases from V and 7 bases from J, leaving 14 bases between. The CDR3 has 13 residues. From germline, CDR1 is LNHDA and CDR2 SQIVND (reference sequence). The CDR3, as DNA: TGTGCCAGTATCGCGTCATTCGGGCAGCCCCAGCATTTT. Protein product: CASIASFGQPQHF.

This clone was counted a single time. The chain links TRBV5-8 to TRBJ2-3; TRBD2 aligns across 11 bases. Trimming at V came to 0 bases and at J to 4 bases, leaving 4 bases not matched to a gene. The CDR3 loop spans 16 amino acids. Germline assignment: CDR1 SGHTS and CDR2 YDEGEE. The CDR3 loop is CASSLGSGRAADTQYF. CDR3 bases: TGTGCCAGCAGCTTGGGTAGCGGGAGGGCCGCAGATACGCAGTATTTT.

This chain connects TRBV5-1 to TRBJ2-5; 8 bases align to TRBD2. The germline V gene has CDR1 SGHRS and CDR2 YFSETQ. The length of the CDR3 is 14 residues. Germline trimming cut 1 base from V and 5 bases from J; bases unmatched to any gene: 4. Written as DNA, the CDR3 is TGCGCCAGCAGCTTGCGACTAGCGACCGAGACCCAGTACTTC. Protein: CASSLRLATETQYF.

The chain joins TRBV6-1 to TRBJ1-1; D not certain. CDR3 length equals 14 residues. Trimming stripped 2 bases from V and 1 base from J, with 8 bases between. In germline, CDR1 is MNHNS, CDR2 SASEGT. This chain's CDR3 is CASSEKRANTEAFF. Here the CDR3 DNA reads TGTGCCAGCAGTGAAAAGCGGGCGAACACTGAAGCTTTCTTT.

This rearrangement joins TRBV7-9 to TRBJ2-7; TRBD2 matches at 13 bases. V trimming: 5 bases; J trimming: 7 bases; junction bases outside the gene matches: 14. Germline V gene data show CDR1 as SEHNR and CDR2 as FQNEAQ (reference sequence). This CDR3 spans 17 amino acids. CDR3 region: CASSRPGLAGRVEEQYF. For the CDR3, the DNA is TGTGCCAGCAGCCGACCGGGACTAGCGGGACGCGTTGAGGAGCAGTACTTC.

About this clone: Other DNA sequences in this specimen translate into the identical CDR3. V and J are TRBV5-1 and TRBJ1-2, with 8 bases matching TRBD1. The CDR3 has 14 residues. CDR1 and CDR2 from the germline V gene are SGHRS and YFSETQ. The junction had 8 bases not matched to a gene; V was cut back by 6 bases and J by 4 bases. The CDR3 loop is CASTSQGAGYGYTF. Written as DNA, the CDR3 is TGCGCCAGCACCTCCCAGGGGGCAGGCTATGGCTACACCTTC.

The CDR3 region has the DNA TGTGCCAGCAGCCCGGAACCGACAGGGTCCAAAAACATTCAGTACTTC. This sequence encodes CASSPEPTGSKNIQYF. The J gene is TRBJ2-4, the V gene TRBV9; TRBD1 aligns across 7 bases. CDR1 is SGDLS, CDR2 YYNGEE, per germline. The CDR3 totals 16 residues. The trim removed 4 bases at V and 2 bases at J, leaving 9 bases unmatched.

This chain connects TRBV29-1 to TRBJ2-7; TRBD1 matches 7 bases. Germline V CDR1 and CDR2: SQVTM, ANQGSEA. The V segment lost 5 bases and the J segment 6 bases; nucleotides outside the gene matches: 13. The CDR3 sequence is 14 residues long. The DNA for the CDR3 is TGCAGCGTTACTCCCCCGGGACAGCTCTCCGAGCAGTACTTC. Translated, it gives CSVTPPGQLSEQYF.

This chain uses TRBV2 with TRBJ2-1; maybe TRBD1 (6 bases). This CDR3 has 14 residues. CDR1 is SNHLY, CDR2 FYNNEI, per germline. With 5 bases removed from V and 14 bases from J, the gap between germline ends came to 22 bases. This CDR3 is CASSMTGLDSVEFF. The DNA of the CDR3 is TGTGCCAGCAGTATGACAGGTCTGGACTCGGTGGAGTTCTTC.

This sequence joins TRBV9 and TRBJ2-7, with 8 bases fitting TRBD2. CDR1 is SGDLS, CDR2 YYNGEE, per germline. V dropped 0 bases and J dropped 5; count of bases not matched to a gene: 7. This CDR3 is built from 15 residues. The chain's CDR3 is CASSVEASGFHEQYF. The CDR3 nucleotides are TGTGCCAGCAGCGTAGAGGCTAGCGGGTTCCACGAGCAGTACTTC.

The V gene is TRBV6-5, the J gene TRBJ2-1; TRBD1 agrees at 12 bases. Trimming at V came to 6 bases and at J to 9 bases, leaving 6 bases not matched to a gene. CDR3 length: 14 amino acids. CDR1 and CDR2 (germline): MNHEY, SVGAGI. CDR3 in DNA: TGTGCCAGCAGGGGACAGGGGGCTAGTAGTGAGCAGTTCTTC. This translates into CASRGQGASSEQFF.

The chain employs TRBV29-1 and TRBJ2-1; 10 bases fit TRBD1. This CDR3 has 15 amino acids. J lost 7 bases, V lost 5 bases, and 11 bases had no gene match. Germline-derived CDR1 and CDR2 are SQVTM and ANQGSEA. As DNA, the CDR3 is TGCAGCGTTACCCCGTTGGGGACAGGGGCTAATGAGCAGTTCTTC. Protein: CSVTPLGTGANEQFF.

CDR3 protein: CASSQGLQGHETQYF. The CDR3 DNA sequence: TGTGCCAGCAGCCAAGGTCTTCAGGGGCACGAGACCCAGTACTTC. The chain carries TRBV3-1 (or the pseudogene TRBV3-2) and TRBJ2-5; a possible D gene is TRBD1 (6 bases). The V end lost 1 base, the J end lost 5 bases, and 14 bases lay between the germline ends. This CDR3 has 15 amino acids. Germline-derived CDR1 and CDR2 are LGHDT and YNNKEL (reference sequence).